Listed below are T cell receptor beta chains from one sample, sequenced in a study of identical twins. One entry per CDR3 protein, called by TCRdb with MiXCR from the 5' RACE reads. The sample shows approximately 600,000 distinct CDR3 sequences, approximately 9.6% of them seen only once. These data are also associated with another study on yellow fever vaccine responses in identical twins.

Sequencing was carried out using PBMCs. These receptors all stem from a woman aged 18-29 years in good health. Both conserved end residues are part of each CDR3. The order of the fields is D gene, V gene, J gene, clone size, CDR3 protein, CDR3 DNA. The D gene is left open where the match is weak. Rows may omit the clone size; those that give it use once, few, many or a size class.

>NA|TRBV2|TRBJ2-5|NA
CASSLTVYQETQYF
TGTGCCAGCAGCCTTACAGTGTACCAAGAGACCCAGTACTTC
>NA|TRBV20-1|TRBJ2-7|few
CSAKRQSSYEQYF
TGCAGTGCTAAGCGCCAGAGCTCCTACGAGCAGTACTTC
>TRBD2|TRBV27|TRBJ2-1|many
CASSRLLAGAVYNEQFF
TGTGCCAGCAGTAGGCTCCTAGCGGGGGCCGTCTACAATGAGCAGTTCTTC
>NA|TRBV5-1|TRBJ2-3|NA
CASSSATGTQSTDTQYF
TGCGCCAGCAGCTCGGCCACCGGGACGCAGAGCACAGATACGCAGTATTTT
>NA|TRBV20-1|TRBJ2-2|many
CSARSQGSTGELFF
TGCAGTGCTAGGAGTCAGGGGAGCACCGGGGAGCTGTTTTTT
>NA|TRBV4-3|TRBJ2-5|NA
CASSQPNREKTQYF
TGCGCCAGCAGCCAACCGAACAGGGAAAAGACCCAGTACTTC
>NA|TRBV7-9|TRBJ2-3|few
CASSPTRTDTQYF
TGTGCCAGCAGCCCCACTCGCACAGATACGCAGTATTTT
>TRBD1|TRBV6-2/TRBV6-3|TRBJ1-1|few
CASRDRGLGTEAFF
TGTGCCAGCAGGGACAGGGGATTGGGCACTGAAGCTTTCTTT
>NA|TRBV24-1|TRBJ2-5|NA
CATSDLRGEETQYF
TGTGCCACCAGTGATCTCAGGGGGGAAGAGACCCAGTACTTC
>TRBD1|TRBV7-2|TRBJ2-7|few
CASSSSGTETYEQYF
TGTGCCAGCAGCTCATCCGGGACAGAGACCTACGAGCAGTACTTC
>NA|TRBV7-2|TRBJ2-3|many
CASSLGWGTDTQYF
TGTGCCAGCAGCTTAGGTTGGGGCACAGATACGCAGTATTTT
>NA|TRBV12-3/TRBV12-4|TRBJ2-1|many
CASKKGSSSYNEQFF
TGTGCCAGCAAAAAAGGGTCGAGCTCCTACAATGAGCAGTTCTTC
>NA|TRBV5-1|TRBJ2-7|few
CASSLMGGTLSEQYF
TGCGCCAGCAGCTTGATGGGGGGAACGTTATCCGAGCAGTACTTC
>NA|TRBV5-1|TRBJ2-3|many
CASSLALGNTDTQYF
TGCGCCAGCAGCTTGGCCCTCGGAAACACAGATACGCAGTATTTT
>NA|TRBV19|TRBJ2-7|NA
CASSIGSATNEQYF
TGTGCCAGTAGTATAGGGAGCGCGACAAACGAGCAGTACTTC
>TRBD1|TRBV12-3/TRBV12-4|TRBJ1-1|NA
CASSTGVPVNTEAFF
TGTGCCAGCAGCACAGGGGTCCCTGTGAACACTGAAGCTTTCTTT
>NA|TRBV9|TRBJ1-2|NA
CASSVVAGSGYGYTF
TGTGCCAGCAGCGTAGTTGCAGGGTCTGGCTATGGCTACACCTTC
>TRBD1|TRBV6-6|TRBJ1-5|NA
CASGQGSNQPQHF
TGTGCCAGCGGACAGGGGAGCAATCAGCCCCAGCATTTT
>TRBD1|TRBV20-1|TRBJ2-5|NA
CSAYLRQGVSPQETQYF
TGCAGTGCTTACCTTCGACAGGGGGTGAGCCCCCAAGAGACCCAGTACTTC
>NA|TRBV25-1|TRBJ2-7|NA
CASSEYGTEQYF
TGTGCCAGCAGTGAATATGGTACCGAGCAGTACTTC
>NA|TRBV24-1|TRBJ2-7|few
CATSGSGTQSYEQYF
TGTGCCACCAGTGGATCCGGGACACAGTCCTACGAGCAGTACTTC
>TRBD2|TRBV4-3|TRBJ2-3|NA
CASSHGTSGSTDTQYF
TGCGCCAGCAGCCATGGGACTAGCGGTTCCACAGATACGCAGTATTTT
>NA|TRBV15|TRBJ2-5|many
CATSRDLQETQYF
TGTGCCACCAGCAGAGATCTTCAAGAGACCCAGTACTTC
>NA|TRBV10-3|TRBJ2-5|few
CAIGNSPEETQYF
TGTGCCATCGGAAACAGTCCCGAAGAGACCCAGTACTTC
>TRBD2|TRBV6-1|TRBJ2-1|few
CASSGGAVRNEQFF
TGTGCCAGCAGCGGGGGGGCCGTGAGAAATGAGCAGTTCTTC
>NA|TRBV11-1|TRBJ2-1|few
CASSLWGSGKNEQFF
TGTGCCAGCAGCTTATGGGGGAGCGGAAAGAATGAGCAGTTCTTC
>TRBD2|TRBV7-8|TRBJ2-3|few
CASSSRRLAGGADTQYF
TGTGCCAGCAGCTCGCGCCGACTAGCGGGAGGCGCAGATACGCAGTATTTT
>NA|TRBV7-2|TRBJ1-2|many
CASREDSNYGYTF
TGTGCCAGCAGGGAGGACAGCAACTATGGCTACACCTTC
>TRBD2|TRBV7-2|TRBJ2-1|many
CASSHGLAGDEQFF
TGTGCCAGCAGCCACGGACTAGCGGGGGATGAGCAGTTCTTC
>TRBD1|TRBV20-1|TRBJ2-7|NA
CSARDRDRPSYEQYF
TGCAGTGCTAGAGATCGGGACAGGCCCTCCTACGAGCAGTACTTC
>TRBD1|TRBV20-1|TRBJ2-1|NA
CSAMDRGDSYNEQFF
TGCAGTGCGATGGACAGGGGGGACTCCTACAATGAGCAGTTCTTC
>NA|TRBV7-2|TRBJ2-1|few
CASSLSDGNEQFF
TGTGCCAGCAGCCTATCGGACGGTAATGAGCAGTTCTTC
>TRBD2|TRBV12-3/TRBV12-4|TRBJ2-3|NA
CASRTSGPPDTQYF
TGTGCCAGCCGGACTAGCGGGCCTCCAGATACGCAGTATTTT
>TRBD1|TRBV5-1|TRBJ2-3|many
CASSSGTGRTDTQYF
TGCGCCAGCAGCTCCGGGACAGGGCGCACAGATACGCAGTATTTT
>TRBD1|TRBV6-1|TRBJ2-1|many
CASSRDSSSYNEQFF
TGTGCCAGCAGTAGGGACAGTTCCTCCTACAATGAGCAGTTCTTC
>NA|TRBV18|TRBJ2-5|NA
CASSPQSGPMETQYF
TGTGCCAGCTCACCACAATCCGGTCCCATGGAGACCCAGTACTTC
>TRBD2|TRBV20-1|TRBJ2-1|many
CSARDKGLGTNEQFF
TGCAGTGCTAGAGATAAGGGACTAGGTACCAATGAGCAGTTCTTC
>NA|TRBV29-1|TRBJ2-7|many
CSVEGLDDEQYF
TGCAGCGTTGAGGGCCTAGATGACGAGCAGTACTTC
>NA|TRBV18|TRBJ2-1|few
CASSPGRFGSYNEQFF
TGTGCCAGCTCACCAGGGCGGTTCGGCTCCTACAATGAGCAGTTCTTC
>TRBD1|TRBV19|TRBJ2-7|few
CASSIEGGQANYEQYF
TGTGCCAGTAGTATAGAGGGGGGACAGGCAAACTACGAGCAGTACTTC
>NA|TRBV30|TRBJ2-1|NA
CAWIRGPYEQFF
TGTGCCTGGATTCGGGGTCCATATGAGCAGTTCTTC
>NA|TRBV12-3/TRBV12-4|TRBJ2-7|many
CASSLLSGKFDEQYF
TGTGCCAGCAGTTTACTATCGGGGAAGTTCGACGAGCAGTACTTC
>NA|TRBV28|TRBJ2-7|many
CASSLGGAASYEQYF
TGTGCCAGCAGTTTAGGCGGGGCGGCCTCCTACGAGCAGTACTTC
>TRBD1|TRBV7-9|TRBJ2-5|few
CASLGQGEETQYF
TGTGCCAGCCTCGGACAGGGTGAAGAGACCCAGTACTTC
>NA|TRBV7-9|TRBJ2-1|many
CASSLRSQGPSDEQFF
TGTGCCAGCAGCTTAAGGAGTCAGGGGCCTTCCGATGAGCAGTTCTTC
>NA|TRBV28|TRBJ2-7|NA
CASSSPGREGEQYF
TGTGCCAGCAGTTCCCCGGGCAGGGAAGGCGAGCAGTACTTC
>NA|TRBV7-2|TRBJ2-5|many
CASSWRIQETQYF
TGTGCCAGCAGCTGGCGGATTCAAGAGACCCAGTACTTC